This passage covers 2 T cell receptor beta chains from one sample sequenced in a study of blood T cells in healthy people across ages. Together with a sample-barcoded 5' primer, a J-beta primer mix was included in a second PCR lasting about 7 to 12 cycles. TCRdb itself ran the 5' RACE reads through MiXCR, one entry per CDR3 protein. This table has roughly 930,000 distinct CDR3 sequences, about 48% appearing once. The sequenced material came from blood. These receptors were collected from a man in his thirties or forties in good health.

On this clonotype itself: Since a much larger clone is just one base distant, this may be a read error. The CDR3 sequence: CVSSQRDTQYF. The CDR3 nucleotides are TGTGTCAGCAGCCAGCGCGATACGCAGTATTTT. The rearrangement joins TRBV3-1 to TRBJ2-3; D gene ambiguous. This CDR3 contains 11 residues. Germline CDR1 LGHDT, CDR2 YNNKEL (reference sequence).

This clonotype has only a few counts. J is TRBJ1-5 and V is TRBV12-3 or TRBV12-4; the D gene is possibly TRBD1 (5 bases). Between the trimmed V and J ends, which lost 5 bases and 7 bases, there was a span of 12 bases. This CDR3 spans 13 amino acids. This CDR3 is CASSARVRQPQHF. In DNA form, the CDR3 reads TGTGCCAGCAGTGCCAGGGTGCGGCAGCCCCAGCATTTT.